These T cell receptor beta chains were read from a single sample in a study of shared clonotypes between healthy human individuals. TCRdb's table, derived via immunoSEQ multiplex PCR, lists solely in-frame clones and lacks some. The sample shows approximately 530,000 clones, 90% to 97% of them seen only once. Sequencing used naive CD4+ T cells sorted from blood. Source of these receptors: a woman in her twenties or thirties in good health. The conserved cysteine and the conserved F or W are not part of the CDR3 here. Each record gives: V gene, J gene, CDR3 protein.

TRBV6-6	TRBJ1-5	ASSSGTGVQPQH
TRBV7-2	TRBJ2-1	ASSLVGTSGNNEQF
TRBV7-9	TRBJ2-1	ASNTGTENEQF
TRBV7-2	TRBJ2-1	ASSPVAAGSHEQF
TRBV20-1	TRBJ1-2	RGTGDGYT
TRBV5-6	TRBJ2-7	ASSLGYEQY
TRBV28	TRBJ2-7	ASRHHGGSGYEQY
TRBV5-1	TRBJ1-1	ASSFGDVNTEAF
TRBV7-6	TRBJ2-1	ASSPRRPPVDGEQF
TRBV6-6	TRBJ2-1	ASSSSGRGKNEQF
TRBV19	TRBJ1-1	ASSGDRGNTEAF
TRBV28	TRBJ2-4	ASKRQGGNIQY
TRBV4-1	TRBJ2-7	ASSHIAGGPYEQY
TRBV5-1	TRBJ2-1	ASSLAQGGLNEQF
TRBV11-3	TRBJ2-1	ASSLGTSGGNEQF
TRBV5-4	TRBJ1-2	ASSLDVANGYT
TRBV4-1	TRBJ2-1	ASSQDLFGTSYNEQF
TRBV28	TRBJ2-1	ATKWGFSYNEQF
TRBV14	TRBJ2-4	ASSPISVGNIQY
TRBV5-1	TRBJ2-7	ASSLRPGQVGEQY
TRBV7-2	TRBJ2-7	ASSLGGTSLKYHEQY
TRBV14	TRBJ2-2	ASSQDRVVTGELF